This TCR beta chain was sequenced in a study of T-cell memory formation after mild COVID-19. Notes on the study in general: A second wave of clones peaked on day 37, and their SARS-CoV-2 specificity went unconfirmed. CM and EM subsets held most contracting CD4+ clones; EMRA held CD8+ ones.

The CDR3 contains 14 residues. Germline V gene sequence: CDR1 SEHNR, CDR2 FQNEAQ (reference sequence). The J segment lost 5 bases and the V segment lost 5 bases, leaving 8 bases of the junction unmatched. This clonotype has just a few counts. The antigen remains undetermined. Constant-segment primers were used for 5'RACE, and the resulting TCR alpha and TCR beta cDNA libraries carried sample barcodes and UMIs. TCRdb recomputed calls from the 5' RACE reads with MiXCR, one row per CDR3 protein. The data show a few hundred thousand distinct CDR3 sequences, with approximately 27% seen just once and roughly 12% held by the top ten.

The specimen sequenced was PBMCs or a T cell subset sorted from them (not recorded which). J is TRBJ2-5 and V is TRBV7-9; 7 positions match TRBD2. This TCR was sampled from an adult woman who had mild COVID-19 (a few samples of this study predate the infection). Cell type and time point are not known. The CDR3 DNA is TGTGCCAGCAGCCATGGGACTACAAGGGAGACCCAGTACTTC. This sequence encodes CASSHGTTRETQYF.